This TCR beta chain is drawn from a study of response to subunit inactivated influenza vaccine. The V gene's germline CDR1 is SQVTM and CDR2 ANQGSEA. J was trimmed by 0 bases and V by 7 bases; bases with no gene match: 8. The CDR3 is 14 residues long. One entry per CDR3 protein, called by TCRdb with MiXCR from the RT-PCR reads. Among hundreds of thousands of distinct CDR3 sequences listed, about 15% were seen once. The material was PBMCs from blood, obtained 14 to 15 days before vaccination. The origin of this receptor is a man between 50 and 59 years old who received an inactivated influenza vaccine. The chain carries TRBV29-1 and TRBJ2-7, with TRBD2 identical over 8 bases. The CDR3 protein is CSGARGGSSYEQYF. CDR3 in DNA: TGCAGCGGGGCCCGGGGGGGGAGCTCCTACGAGCAGTACTTC.